This TCR beta chain appears in the sequencing data of a study of cytomegalovirus exposure and HLA in healthy donors. About the study: Most genotyped donors, 75% to 85% of 300 to 400, had Caucasian-associated genetic ancestry.

The PCR contained 60 Vbeta and 13 Jbeta primers. The protocol was immunoSEQ multiplex PCR, while the TCRdb copy is restricted to in-frame clones and leaves out a portion. This table holds about 87,000 clones, under 80% found once. Trimming took off 2 bases at V and 5 bases at J, with 16 bases between the two ends. Germline V gives CDR1 SGDLS, CDR2 YYNGEE. There are 16 residues in the CDR3. This TCR came from a man younger than 40 in good health and CMV-seropositive. The chain employs TRBV9 and TRBJ2-2; D is unresolved. Sequencing input: PBMCs. In DNA, the CDR3 is TGTGCCAGCAGCGTGCGAACTCCTAGGAATACCGGGGAGCTGTTTTTT. This gives the protein CASSVRTPRNTGELFF.